Sequencing of this T cell receptor (beta chain) was carried out in a study of B cell selection in AIRE deficiency. The study's findings and limits: Of roughly 3,400 shared Treg TCRbeta sequences, 25% to 40% were healthy-donor-only and over 9% patient-only. Only TCRbeta was sequenced; around 37% of shared healthy Treg sequences appeared in Tconv. Shared Treg sequences had shorter CDR3s, biased toward rearrangements with few non-templated insertions.

CD4+CD127+ cells were sorted as the conventional CD4 T cells. To note about this clone: Its antigen is not known.

As handled by the study authors: Some 120,000 patient and about 130,000 healthy donor in-frame TCRbeta sequences came from conventional T cells. The data were produced by immunoSEQ multiplex PCR, yet TCRdb's version contains in-frame clones alone and is incomplete. Clone size and V and J calls were adopted from that table, with D and trimming inferred from the DNA. The table lists 20,000 to 30,000 clones, about 96% of them singletons. The ends were cut back, 4 bases at V and 6 bases at J, with 11 bases in the middle. This CDR3 is built from 13 residues. Germline V CDR1 and CDR2: MDHEN, SYDVKM. The source material was conventional CD4+ T cells sorted from PBMCs. This TCR came from a human donor with AIRE deficiency. The V and J genes are TRBV28 and TRBJ2-3, with D uncertain. CDR3: CASSSTFRDTQYF. CDR3 DNA: TGTGCCAGCAGTTCGACTTTCAGGGATACGCAGTATTTT. The full variable domain, completed using reference TRBV28 and TRBJ2-3, is DVKVTQSSRYLVKRTGEKVFLECVQDMDHENMFWYRQDPGLGLRLIYFSYDVKMKEKGDIPEGYSVSREKKERFSLILESASTNQTSMYLCASSSTFRDTQYFGPGTRLTVL.